This TCR beta chain was sequenced for a study of PD-1 blockade in classical Hodgkin lymphoma. The protocol was immunoSEQ multiplex PCR, while the TCRdb copy is restricted to in-frame clones and leaves out a portion. The sample has tens of thousands of clones, roughly nine tenths seen once. No patient escaped relapse after autologous stem cell transplantation, and brentuximab vedotin exposure varied. Trimming at V came to 4 bases and at J to 6 bases, leaving 7 bases not matched to a gene. This CDR3 contains 16 residues. Looked up from germline, CDR1 is MRHNA and CDR2 is SNTAGT. The sequencing used peripheral blood mononuclear cells (PBMCs), collected at baseline. This receptor was taken from a human donor with classical Hodgkin lymphoma. The chain combines TRBV6-4 with TRBJ2-1; 12 bases are shared with TRBD2. CDR3 region: CASSVLTSGGPNEQFF. The DNA of the CDR3 is TGTGCCAGCAGTGTCCTGACTAGCGGGGGCCCCAATGAGCAGTTCTTC.